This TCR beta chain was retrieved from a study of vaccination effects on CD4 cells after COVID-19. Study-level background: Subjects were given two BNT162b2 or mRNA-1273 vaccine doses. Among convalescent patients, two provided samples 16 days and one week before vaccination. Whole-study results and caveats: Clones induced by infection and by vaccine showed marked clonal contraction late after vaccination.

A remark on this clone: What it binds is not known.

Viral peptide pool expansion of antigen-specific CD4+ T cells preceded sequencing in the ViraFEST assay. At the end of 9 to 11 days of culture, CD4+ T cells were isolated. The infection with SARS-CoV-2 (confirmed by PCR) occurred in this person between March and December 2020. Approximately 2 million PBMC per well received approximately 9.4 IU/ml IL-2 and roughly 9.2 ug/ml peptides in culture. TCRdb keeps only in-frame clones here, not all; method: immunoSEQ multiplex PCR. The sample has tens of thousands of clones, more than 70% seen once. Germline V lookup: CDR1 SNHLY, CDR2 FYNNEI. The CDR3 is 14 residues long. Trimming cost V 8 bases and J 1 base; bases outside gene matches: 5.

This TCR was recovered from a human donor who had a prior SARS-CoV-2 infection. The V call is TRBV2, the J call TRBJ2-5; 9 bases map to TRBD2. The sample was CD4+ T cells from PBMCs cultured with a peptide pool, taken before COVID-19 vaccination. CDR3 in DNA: TGTGCCAGCCAGGTGACTAGCGGCCAAGAGACCCAGTACTTC. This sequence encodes CASQVTSGQETQYF.